A single T cell receptor (beta chain) is shown here with its context. The antigen is undetermined. The record originates from a study of cytomegalovirus exposure and HLA in healthy donors. Study findings and constraints: 87-base-pair reads could not separate some V segments, including TRBV6-2 and TRBV6-3. Later analysis indicated greater clonal expansion among HLA-associated TCR beta chains than among equally common other chains.

Both 60 Vbeta primers and 13 Jbeta primers went into the PCR. Clones were read by immunoSEQ multiplex PCR, and TCRdb kept only the in-frame ones, dropping some. Of approximately 160,000 clones listed, around 76% were seen once; the top ten hold 1.5% to 1.7%. This CDR3 has 16 residues. From germline, CDR1 is MDHEN and CDR2 SYDVKM. V shed 3 bases and J 3 bases; nucleotides not matched to a gene: 6. This clonotype was sampled from a man aged 35 to 55 in good health and CMV-seronegative. The chain has TRBV28 and TRBJ2-7; 12 bases are shared with TRBD1. The specimen was PBMCs. Here the CDR3 reads CASSFQGQGAFYEQYF. The CDR3, as DNA: TGTGCCAGCAGTTTTCAGGGACAGGGGGCTTTCTACGAGCAGTACTTC.